The 24 T cell receptor beta chains below were found in one sample sequenced in a study of blood T cell repertoires in COVID-19. Clones were read by immunoSEQ multiplex PCR, and TCRdb kept only the in-frame ones, dropping some. This table holds roughly 260,000 clones, approximately 90% found once. Sequencing input: peripheral blood. The receptors stem from a man aged 55 to 70 who had recovered from COVID-19.

The rearrangement uses TRBV10-3 and TRBJ1-4, with TRBD1 identical over 7 bases. The length of the CDR3 is 12 residues. V trimming: 8 bases; J trimming: 8 bases; junction bases outside the gene matches: 5. Germline assignment: CDR1 ENHRY and CDR2 SYGVKD. CDR3 protein: CAIGTDDEKLFF. CDR3 sequence (DNA): TGTGCCATCGGGACAGACGACGAAAAACTGTTTTTT.

CDR3 amino acids: CASSPGWEGRQYF. The CDR3 bases are TGTGCCAGCAGCCCCGGGTGGGAGGGGAGGCAGTATTTT. The rearrangement links TRBV12-3 or TRBV12-4 to TRBJ2-3; the match to TRBD2 covers 7 bases. V lost 6 bases and J lost 11; bases outside the gene matches: 11. The CDR3 runs 13 residues.

The V gene is TRBV7-8, the J gene TRBJ1-6; D is uncertain. The CDR3 contains 11 residues. Germline CDR1 reads SGHVS; CDR2 reads FQNEAQ. V was clipped by 5 bases and J by 9 bases, with 5 bases between them. This CDR3 is CASSLSSPLHF. The CDR3 DNA reads as TGTGCCAGCAGCCTGAGTTCACCCCTCCACTTT. Based on the CDR3 plus reference TRBV7-8 and TRBJ1-6, the full variable domain is GAGVSQSPRYKVAKRGQDVALRCDPISGHVSLFWYQQALGQGPEFLTYFQNEAQLDKSGLPSDRFFAERPEGSVSTLKIQRTQQEDSAVYLCASSLSSPLHFGNGTRLTVT.

This rearrangement joins TRBV7-2 to TRBJ2-1, with a weak D call TRBD2 (6 bases). CDR1 and CDR2 from the germline V gene are SGHTA and FQGNSA. V was cut by 1 base and J by 4 bases, with 11 bases left in between. The CDR3 loop spans 15 amino acids. The CDR3 protein is CASSLVPGGYNEQFF. The CDR3 bases are TGTGCCAGCAGCTTAGTCCCCGGGGGATACAATGAGCAGTTCTTC. The full variable domain, in which reference TRBV7-2 and TRBJ2-1 provide the parts outside the CDR3, is GAGVSQSPSNKVTEKGKDVELRCDPISGHTALYWYRQSLGQGLEFLIYFQGNSAPDKSGLPSDRFSAERTGGSVSTLTIQRTQQEDSAVYLCASSLVPGGYNEQFFGPGTRLTVL.

This clone was seen a few times. J is TRBJ2-2 and V is TRBV14; 8 bases match TRBD1. J gave up 7 bases and V 5 bases, and 3 bases lay outside the gene matches. CDR3 length equals 13 residues. CDR1 SGHDN and CDR2 FVKESK come from the germline V gene. CDR3 in DNA: TGTGCCAGCAGCGGACAGGGTTACGGGGAGCTGTTTTTT. Protein sequence: CASSGQGYGELFF.

This CDR3 is CASSLGPRGRNYGYTF. As DNA, the CDR3 is TGTGCCAGCAGCTTGGGTCCCAGGGGGCGGAACTATGGCTACACCTTC. The rearrangement links TRBV5-4 to TRBJ1-2; 8 nucleotides align to TRBD1. Germline V gene data show CDR1 as SGHNT and CDR2 as YYREEE (reference sequence). The V segment lost 0 bases and the J segment 2 bases; nucleotides outside the gene matches: 6. The CDR3 spans 16 residues.

The chain has TRBV24-1 and TRBJ2-3, with 9 bases identical to TRBD1. V trimming: 0 bases; J trimming: 3 bases; junction bases outside the gene matches: 3. Germline values: CDR1 KGHDR, CDR2 SFDVKD. The CDR3 totals 16 residues. CDR3 DNA: TGTGCCACCAGTGATTTGCCGGGACAGGGAACAGATACGCAGTATTTT. Amino acids: CATSDLPGQGTDTQYF.

J is TRBJ1-4 and V is TRBV7-2; D ambiguous. CDR1 and CDR2 (germline): SGHTA, FQGNSA. Trimming shortened V by 5 bases and J by 0 bases, and 10 bases separated the two germline ends. The CDR3 is 15 amino acids. The DNA for the CDR3 is TGTGCCAGCAGCCTGAGTAGTCCAACTAATGAAAAACTGTTTTTT. Encoded protein: CASSLSSPTNEKLFF.

This chain connects TRBV7-3 to TRBJ2-2; TRBD2 matches 8 bases. Per the germline V gene, CDR1 is SGHTA and CDR2 is FQGTGA. The CDR3 sequence is 15 residues long. J gave up 0 bases and V 6 bases, and 3 bases lay outside the gene matches. The CDR3: CASRTSVANTGELFF. CDR3 nucleotide sequence: TGTGCCAGCAGGACTAGCGTAGCGAACACCGGGGAGCTGTTTTTT.

This clone was recorded once. The chain has TRBV9 and TRBJ1-6; D uncertain. V was shortened by 0 bases and J by 7 bases, with 11 bases between the two germline ends. CDR3 length: 15 residues. Per germline, CDR1 SGDLS and CDR2 YYNGEE. The CDR3 nucleotides read TGTGCCAGCAGCGTAGGTGCGGGAGGGAATTCACCCCTCCACTTT. Translation: CASSVGAGGNSPLHF.

V gene TRBV7-2 combines with J gene TRBJ2-7; a possible D gene is TRBD2 (5 bases). Trimming took 5 bases from V and 7 from J, leaving 21 bases between them. The CDR3 spans 15 residues. In germline, CDR1 is SGHTA, CDR2 FQGNSA. The CDR3 nucleotides are TGTGCCAGCAGCGCCTCCGGGATCCCCAAAGGAGAGCAGTACTTC. Residues: CASSASGIPKGEQYF.

The gene calls are TRBV7-3 and TRBJ2-3; D is perhaps TRBD2 (5 bases). This CDR3 is built from 14 residues. V lost 2 bases and J lost 1, with 7 bases in between. Germline loops: CDR1 SGHTA, CDR2 FQGTGA. CDR3 DNA: TGTGCCAGCAGCTTAGACTACCGCACAGATACGCAGTATTTT. Protein sequence: CASSLDYRTDTQYF.

The rearrangement links TRBV18 to TRBJ1-5, with unresolved D. The CDR3 sequence is 14 residues long. V was shortened by 2 bases and J by 8 bases, with 13 bases between the two germline ends. CDR1 is KGHSH and CDR2 is LQKENI in the germline V gene. As DNA, the CDR3 is TGTGCCAGCTCACCAATTGGGAGCTTAGAGCCCCAGCATTTT. This encodes CASSPIGSLEPQHF.

This chain links TRBV9 with TRBJ1-2; a weak D match, TRBD1 (5 bases). V lost 4 bases and J lost 4, with 14 bases in between. CDR1 is SGDLS and CDR2 is YYNGEE in the germline V gene. The CDR3 length is 14 residues. In DNA form, the CDR3 reads TGTGCCAGCAGCATCGACAGCCCCTCCTATGGCTACACCTTC. Translated, it gives CASSIDSPSYGYTF.

The V and J genes are TRBV29-1 and TRBJ1-1, with D perhaps matching TRBD1 (6 bases). Trimming removed 5 bases from V and 0 bases from J, with 16 bases in between. Germline V gives CDR1 SQVTM, CDR2 ANQGSEA. This CDR3 spans 15 amino acids. CDR3 in amino acids: CSVYLGQTMNTEAFF. The DNA of the CDR3 is TGCAGCGTTTACTTAGGACAGACAATGAACACTGAAGCTTTCTTT.

The V call is TRBV30, the J call TRBJ2-7; TRBD1 is a possible D gene (6 bases). The ends were cut back, 0 bases at V and 5 bases at J, with 17 bases in the middle. This CDR3 region has 15 residues. Germline CDR1 and CDR2: GTSNPN and SVGIG (reference sequence). DNA for the CDR3: TGTGCCTGGAGTGTTGTTTTAGGGGGTGCCCACGAGCAGTACTTC. It encodes CAWSVVLGGAHEQYF.

V usage is TRBV6-5 and J usage is TRBJ2-7, with TRBD1 matching over 9 bases. Unmatched junction bases numbered 13, after V lost 7 bases and J lost 6 bases. This CDR3 is 15 amino acids long. Germline V CDR1 and CDR2: MNHEY, SVGAGI. The CDR3 DNA sequence: TGTGCCAGCACCTTATCCGGGACAGGGTCTGGCGAGCAGTACTTC. Its protein product is CASTLSGTGSGEQYF.

This clone was found once. The CDR3 DNA reads as TGTGCCAGCAGCTTAAGGCCTAGCGGGGACCTGAACACCGGGGAGCTGTTTTTT. It specifies CASSLRPSGDLNTGELFF. V usage is TRBV7-3 and J usage is TRBJ2-2, with 9 positions matching TRBD2. The CDR3 loop spans 18 amino acids. Germline V gene data show CDR1 as SGHTA and CDR2 as FQGTGA. After removal of 1 base from V and 1 base from J, the junction contained 7 bases not matched to a gene.

The rearrangement uses TRBV6-5 and TRBJ1-6; 7 bases agree with TRBD1. This CDR3 has 15 residues. CDR1 is MNHEY, CDR2 SVGAGI, per germline. V trimming: 7 bases; J trimming: 10 bases; junction bases outside the gene matches: 13. CDR3 DNA sequence: TGTGCCAGCACAGGACAGGCCGACTTTAAGTCACCCCTCCACTTT. Translated: CASTGQADFKSPLHF.

The V gene is TRBV7-9, the J gene TRBJ2-7, with D possibly matching TRBD2 (5 bases). Germline V gene lookup returns CDR1 SEHNR and CDR2 FQNEAQ (reference sequence). The CDR3 consists of 12 residues. V gave up 5 bases and J gave up 3 bases, with 8 bases separating them. CDR3 in amino acids: CASSAGNYEQYF. The CDR3 DNA is TGTGCCAGCAGCGCCGGGAACTACGAGCAGTACTTC.

The sample holds a few counts of this clone. The chain recombines TRBV6-6 with TRBJ2-1; 12 positions match TRBD1. The germline gives CDR1 MNHNY, CDR2 SVGAGI (reference sequence). V was clipped by 6 bases and J by 5 bases; unmatched bases: 5. This CDR3 comprises 15 residues. CDR3 protein: CASSDGTGGHNEQFF. The CDR3 nucleotides are TGTGCCAGCAGCGATGGGACAGGGGGCCACAATGAGCAGTTCTTC.

The CDR3 DNA is TGTGCCAGCTCACCCGGGACAGGGAAAAACATTCAGTACTTC. Encoded protein: CASSPGTGKNIQYF. The chain uses TRBV18 and TRBJ2-4, with 9 nucleotides matching TRBD1. There are 14 residues in the CDR3. The V segment lost 3 bases and the J segment 4 bases; nucleotides outside the gene matches: 1. Per the germline V gene, CDR1 is KGHSH and CDR2 is LQKENI.

The chain links TRBV25-1 to TRBJ2-3, with a tentative D call TRBD2 (6 bases). This CDR3 region has 17 residues. The germline CDR1 and CDR2 sequences are MGHDK and SYGVNS. Trimming took off 6 bases at V and 0 bases at J, with 19 bases between the two ends. The DNA of the CDR3 is TGTGCCAGCAGCCCCCTTAGGGCAAGCGGGAGCACAGATACGCAGTATTTT. It is translated as CASSPLRASGSTDTQYF.

J is TRBJ2-5 and V is TRBV9, with 10 nucleotides matching TRBD2. CDR3 size: 17 residues. CDR1 and CDR2 (germline): SGDLS, YYNGEE. V shed 3 bases, J shed 2 bases, and the junction held 10 bases outside the gene matches. Here the CDR3 reads CASSANPQRGGQETQYF. Here the CDR3 DNA reads TGTGCCAGCAGCGCCAACCCCCAGCGGGGGGGACAAGAGACCCAGTACTTC.